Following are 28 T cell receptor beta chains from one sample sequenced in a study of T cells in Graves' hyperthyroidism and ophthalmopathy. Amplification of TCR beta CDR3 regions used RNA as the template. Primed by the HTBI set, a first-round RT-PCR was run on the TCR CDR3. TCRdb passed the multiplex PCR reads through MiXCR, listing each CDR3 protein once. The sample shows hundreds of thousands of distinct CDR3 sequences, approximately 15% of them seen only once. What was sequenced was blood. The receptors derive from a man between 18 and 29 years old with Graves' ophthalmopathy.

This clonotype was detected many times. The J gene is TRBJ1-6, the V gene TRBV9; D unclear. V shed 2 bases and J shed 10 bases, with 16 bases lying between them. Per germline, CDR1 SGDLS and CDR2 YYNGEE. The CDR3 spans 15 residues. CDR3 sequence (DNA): TGTGCCAGCAGCGTTGGTTCTGGCGGAGCCTCACCCCTCCACTTT. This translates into CASSVGSGGASPLHF. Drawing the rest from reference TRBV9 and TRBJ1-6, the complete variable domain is DSGVTQTPKHLITATGQRVTLRCSPRSGDLSVYWYQQSLDQGLQFLIQYYNGEERAKGNILERFSAQQFPDLHSELNLSSLELGDSALYFCASSVGSGGASPLHFGNGTRLTVT.

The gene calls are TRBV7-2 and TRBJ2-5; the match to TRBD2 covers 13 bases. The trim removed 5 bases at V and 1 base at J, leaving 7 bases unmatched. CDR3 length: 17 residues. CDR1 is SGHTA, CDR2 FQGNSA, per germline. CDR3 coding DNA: TGTGCCAGCAGCCAACCGGGACTAGCGGGGATCCAAGAGACCCAGTACTTC. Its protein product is CASSQPGLAGIQETQYF.

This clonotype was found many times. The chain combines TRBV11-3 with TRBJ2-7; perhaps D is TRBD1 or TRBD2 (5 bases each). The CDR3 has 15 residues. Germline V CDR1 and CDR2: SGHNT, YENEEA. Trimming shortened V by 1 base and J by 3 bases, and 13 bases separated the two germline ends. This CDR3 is CASSLGDGIYYEQYF. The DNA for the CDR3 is TGTGCCAGCAGCTTAGGGGACGGGATTTACTACGAGCAGTACTTC.

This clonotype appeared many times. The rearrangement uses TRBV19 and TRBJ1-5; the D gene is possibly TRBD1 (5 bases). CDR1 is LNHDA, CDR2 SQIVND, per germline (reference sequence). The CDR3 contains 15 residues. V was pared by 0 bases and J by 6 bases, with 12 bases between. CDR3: CASSIDLGDSQPQHF. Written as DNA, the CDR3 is TGTGCCAGTAGTATAGATCTAGGAGACAGTCAGCCCCAGCATTTT.

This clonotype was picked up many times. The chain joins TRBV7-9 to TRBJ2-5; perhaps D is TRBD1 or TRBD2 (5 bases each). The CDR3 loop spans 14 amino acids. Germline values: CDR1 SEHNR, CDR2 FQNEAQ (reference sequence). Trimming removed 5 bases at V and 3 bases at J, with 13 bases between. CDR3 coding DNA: TGTGCCAGCAGCCCAGCACAGGAGGAAGAGACCCAGTACTTC. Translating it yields CASSPAQEEETQYF. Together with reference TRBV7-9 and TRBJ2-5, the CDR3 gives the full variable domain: DTGVSQNPRHKITKRGQNVTFRCDPISEHNRLYWYRQTLGQGPEFLTYFQNEAQLEKSRLLSDRFSAERPKGSFSTLEIQRTEQGDSAMYLCASSPAQEEETQYFGPGTRLLVL.

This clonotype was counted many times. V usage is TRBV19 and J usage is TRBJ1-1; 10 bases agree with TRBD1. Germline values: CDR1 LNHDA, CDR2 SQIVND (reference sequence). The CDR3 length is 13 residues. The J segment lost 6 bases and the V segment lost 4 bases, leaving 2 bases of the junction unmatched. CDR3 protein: CASSRDRGPEAFF. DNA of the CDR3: TGTGCCAGTAGTAGGGACAGGGGTCCTGAAGCTTTCTTT.

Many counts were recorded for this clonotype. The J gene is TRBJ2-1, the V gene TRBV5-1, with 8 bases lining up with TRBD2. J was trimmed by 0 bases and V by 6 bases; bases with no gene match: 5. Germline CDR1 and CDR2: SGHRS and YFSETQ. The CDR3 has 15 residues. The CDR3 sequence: CASTESGSSYNEQFF. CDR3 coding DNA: TGCGCCAGCACCGAAAGCGGGAGCTCCTACAATGAGCAGTTCTTC.

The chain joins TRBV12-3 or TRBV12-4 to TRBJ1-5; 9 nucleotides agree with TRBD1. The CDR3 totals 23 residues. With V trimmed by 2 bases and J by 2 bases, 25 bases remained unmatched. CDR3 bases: TGTGCCAGCAGTTTAAGAAGGGGCGGGACAGGGCCAATGAACCGTTATGGCAATCAGCCCCAGCATTTT. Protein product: CASSLRRGGTGPMNRYGNQPQHF.

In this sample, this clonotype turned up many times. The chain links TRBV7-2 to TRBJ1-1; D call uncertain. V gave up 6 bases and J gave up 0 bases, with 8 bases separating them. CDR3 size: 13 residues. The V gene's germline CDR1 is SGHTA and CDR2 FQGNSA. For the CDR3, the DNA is TGTGCCAGCAGATATTCCATGAACACTGAAGCTTTCTTT. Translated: CASRYSMNTEAFF.

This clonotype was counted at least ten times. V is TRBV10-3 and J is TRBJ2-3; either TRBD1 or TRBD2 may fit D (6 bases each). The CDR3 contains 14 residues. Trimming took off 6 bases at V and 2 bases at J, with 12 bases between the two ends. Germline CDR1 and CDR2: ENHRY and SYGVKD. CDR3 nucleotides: TGTGCCATCAGCCCCGGGGGCAACACAGATACGCAGTATTTT. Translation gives CAISPGGNTDTQYF.

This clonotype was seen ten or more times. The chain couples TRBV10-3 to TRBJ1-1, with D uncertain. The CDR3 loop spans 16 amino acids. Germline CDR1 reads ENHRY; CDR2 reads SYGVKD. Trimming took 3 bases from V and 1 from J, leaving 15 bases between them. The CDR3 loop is CAISDYHWAANTEAFF. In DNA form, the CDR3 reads TGTGCCATCAGTGACTATCACTGGGCGGCGAACACTGAAGCTTTCTTT.

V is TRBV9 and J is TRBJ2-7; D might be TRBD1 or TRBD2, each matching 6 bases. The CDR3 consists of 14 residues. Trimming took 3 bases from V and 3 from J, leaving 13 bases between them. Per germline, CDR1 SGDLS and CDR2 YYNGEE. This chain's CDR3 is CASSGRDTGYEQYF. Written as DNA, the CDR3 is TGTGCCAGCAGCGGGCGGGACACCGGCTACGAGCAGTACTTC.

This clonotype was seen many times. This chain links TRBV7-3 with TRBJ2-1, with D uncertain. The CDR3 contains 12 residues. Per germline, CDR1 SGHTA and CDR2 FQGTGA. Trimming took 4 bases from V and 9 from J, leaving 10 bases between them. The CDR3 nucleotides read TGTGCCAGCAGCTCCGGTAACTCTGAGCAGTTCTTC. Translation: CASSSGNSEQFF.

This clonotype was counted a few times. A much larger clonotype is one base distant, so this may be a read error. Here the CDR3 reads CASSLAKDSSQPQHF. The CDR3, as DNA: TGTGCCAGCAGCTTAGCTAAGGATAGCAGTCAGCCCCAGCATTTT. The chain joins TRBV7-2 to TRBJ1-5; no definite D call. The CDR3 length is 15 residues. The germline V gene encodes CDR1 SGHTA and CDR2 FQGNSA.

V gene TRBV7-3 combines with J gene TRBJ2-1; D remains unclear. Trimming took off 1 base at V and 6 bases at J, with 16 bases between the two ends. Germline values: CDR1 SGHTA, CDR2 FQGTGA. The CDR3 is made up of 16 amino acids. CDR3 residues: CASSLRGLQVGNEQFF. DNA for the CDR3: TGTGCCAGCAGCTTAAGAGGTCTTCAGGTAGGCAATGAGCAGTTCTTC.

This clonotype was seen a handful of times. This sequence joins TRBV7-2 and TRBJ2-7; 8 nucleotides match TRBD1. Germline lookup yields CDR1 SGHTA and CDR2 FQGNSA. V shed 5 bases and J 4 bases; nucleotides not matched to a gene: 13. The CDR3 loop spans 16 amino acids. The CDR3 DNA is TGTGCCAGCAGCCCGTACCCGACAGGGGACGGGTACGAGCAGTACTTC. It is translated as CASSPYPTGDGYEQYF.

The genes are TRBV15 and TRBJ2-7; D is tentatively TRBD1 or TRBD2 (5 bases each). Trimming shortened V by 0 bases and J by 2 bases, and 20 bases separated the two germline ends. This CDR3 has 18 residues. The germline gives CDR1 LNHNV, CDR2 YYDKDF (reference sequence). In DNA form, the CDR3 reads TGTGCCACCAGCAGAGATCCGCTCCGGGACGGGCTTGCCTACGAGCAGTACTTC. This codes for CATSRDPLRDGLAYEQYF.

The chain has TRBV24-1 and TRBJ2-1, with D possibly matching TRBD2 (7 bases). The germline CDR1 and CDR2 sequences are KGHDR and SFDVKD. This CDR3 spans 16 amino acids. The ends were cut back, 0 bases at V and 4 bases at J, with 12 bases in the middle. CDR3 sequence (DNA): TGTGCCACCAGTGATTTGTCGAGGGGGGGGTACAATGAGCAGTTCTTC. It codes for CATSDLSRGGYNEQFF.

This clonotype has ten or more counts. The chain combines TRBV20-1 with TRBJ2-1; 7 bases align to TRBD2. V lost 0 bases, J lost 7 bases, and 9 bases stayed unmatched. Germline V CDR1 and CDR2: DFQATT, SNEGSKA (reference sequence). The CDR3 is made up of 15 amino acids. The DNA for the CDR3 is TGCAGTGCTAGAGAAAGCGGGAAGAGGTGGAATGAGCAGTTCTTC. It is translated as CSARESGKRWNEQFF.

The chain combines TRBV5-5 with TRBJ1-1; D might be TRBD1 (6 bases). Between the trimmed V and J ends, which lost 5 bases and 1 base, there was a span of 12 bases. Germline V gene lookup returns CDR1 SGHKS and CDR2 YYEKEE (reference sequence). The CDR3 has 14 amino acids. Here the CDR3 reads CASRFLGANTEAFF. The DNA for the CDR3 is TGTGCCAGCAGATTCTTGGGGGCGAACACTGAAGCTTTCTTT.

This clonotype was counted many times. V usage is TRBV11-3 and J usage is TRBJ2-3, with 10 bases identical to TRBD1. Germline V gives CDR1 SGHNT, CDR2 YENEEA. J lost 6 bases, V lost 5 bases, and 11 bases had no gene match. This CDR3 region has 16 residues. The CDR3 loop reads CASSPGTGDVSDTQYF. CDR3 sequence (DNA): TGTGCCAGCAGCCCCGGGACAGGGGATGTATCGGATACGCAGTATTTT.

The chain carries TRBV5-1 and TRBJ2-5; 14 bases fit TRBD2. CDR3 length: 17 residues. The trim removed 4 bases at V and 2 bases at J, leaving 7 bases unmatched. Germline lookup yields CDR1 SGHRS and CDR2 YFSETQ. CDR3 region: CASSLTSGGGFQETQYF. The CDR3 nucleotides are TGCGCCAGCAGCCTGACTAGCGGGGGGGGATTTCAAGAGACCCAGTACTTC. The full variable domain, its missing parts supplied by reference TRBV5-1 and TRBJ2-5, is KAGVTQTPRYLIKTRGQQVTLSCSPISGHRSVSWYQQTPGQGLQFLFEYFSETQRNKGNFPGRFSGRQFSNSRSEMNVSTLELGDSALYLCASSLTSGGGFQETQYFGPGTRLLVL.

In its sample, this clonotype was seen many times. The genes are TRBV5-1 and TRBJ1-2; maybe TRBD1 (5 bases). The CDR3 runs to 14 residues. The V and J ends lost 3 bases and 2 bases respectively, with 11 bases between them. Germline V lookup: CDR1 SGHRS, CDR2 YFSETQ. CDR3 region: CASSYDSWNYGYTF. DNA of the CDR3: TGCGCCAGCAGCTACGACAGCTGGAACTATGGCTACACCTTC.

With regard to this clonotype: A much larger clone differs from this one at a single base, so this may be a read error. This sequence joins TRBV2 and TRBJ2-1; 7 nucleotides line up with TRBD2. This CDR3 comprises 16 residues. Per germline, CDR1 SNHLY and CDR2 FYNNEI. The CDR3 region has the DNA TGTGCCAGCAGTGAAGTTCAGCGGGGATCCTGCAATGAGCAGTTCTTC. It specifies CASSEVQRGSCNEQFF.

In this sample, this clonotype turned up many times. CDR3 DNA: TGTGCCAGCAGCACCACCGGGGAGGGAGAAGGTGGAGATACGCAGTATTTT. Translating gives CASSTTGEGEGGDTQYF. The chain joins TRBV11-2 to TRBJ2-3; TRBD2 agrees at 7 bases. Germline-derived CDR1 and CDR2 are SGHAT and FQNNGV. This CDR3 is 17 amino acids long. Germline trimming cut 5 bases from V and 5 bases from J; bases unmatched to any gene: 16.

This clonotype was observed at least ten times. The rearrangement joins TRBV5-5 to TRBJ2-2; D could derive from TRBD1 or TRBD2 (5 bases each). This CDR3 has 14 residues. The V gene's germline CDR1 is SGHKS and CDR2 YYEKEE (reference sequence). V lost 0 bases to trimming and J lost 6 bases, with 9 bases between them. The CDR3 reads CASSLVLGAGELFF. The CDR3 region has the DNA TGTGCCAGCAGCTTGGTTCTGGGGGCCGGGGAGCTGTTTTTT.

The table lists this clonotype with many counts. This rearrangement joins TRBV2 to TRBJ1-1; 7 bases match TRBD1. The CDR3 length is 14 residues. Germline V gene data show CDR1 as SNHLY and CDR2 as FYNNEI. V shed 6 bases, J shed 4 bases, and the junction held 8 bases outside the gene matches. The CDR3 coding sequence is TGTGCCAGCAGCACAGGGGACCGTGCCACTGAAGCTTTCTTT. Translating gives CASSTGDRATEAFF.

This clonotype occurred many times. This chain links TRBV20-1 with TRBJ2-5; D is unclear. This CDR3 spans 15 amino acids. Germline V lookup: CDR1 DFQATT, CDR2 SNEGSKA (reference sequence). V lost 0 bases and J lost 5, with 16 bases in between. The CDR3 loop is CSARDITAQAETQYF. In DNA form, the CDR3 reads TGCAGTGCTAGAGATATTACGGCTCAGGCGGAGACCCAGTACTTC.